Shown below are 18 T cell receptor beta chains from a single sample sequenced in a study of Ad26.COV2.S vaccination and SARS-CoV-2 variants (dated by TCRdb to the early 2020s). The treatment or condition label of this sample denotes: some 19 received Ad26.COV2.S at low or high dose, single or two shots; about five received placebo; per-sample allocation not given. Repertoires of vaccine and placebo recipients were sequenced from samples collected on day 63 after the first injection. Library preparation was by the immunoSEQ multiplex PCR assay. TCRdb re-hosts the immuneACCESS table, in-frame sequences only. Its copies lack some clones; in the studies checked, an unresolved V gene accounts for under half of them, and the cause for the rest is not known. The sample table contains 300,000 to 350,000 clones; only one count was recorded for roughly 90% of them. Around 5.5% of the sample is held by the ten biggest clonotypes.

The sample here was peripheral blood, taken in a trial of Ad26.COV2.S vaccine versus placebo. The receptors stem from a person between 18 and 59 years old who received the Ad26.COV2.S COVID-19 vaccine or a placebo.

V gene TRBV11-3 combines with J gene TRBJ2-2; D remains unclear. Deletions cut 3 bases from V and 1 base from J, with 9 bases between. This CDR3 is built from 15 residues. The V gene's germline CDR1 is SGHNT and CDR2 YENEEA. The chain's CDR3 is CASSFPGENTGELFF. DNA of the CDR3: TGTGCCAGCAGCTTCCCAGGAGAGAACACCGGGGAGCTGTTTTTT. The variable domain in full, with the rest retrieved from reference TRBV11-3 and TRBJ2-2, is EAGVVQSPRYKIIEKKQPVAFWCNPISGHNTLYWYLQNLGQGPELLIRYENEEAVDDSQLPKDRFSAERLKGVDSTLKIQPAELGDSAVYLCASSFPGENTGELFFGEGSRLTVL.

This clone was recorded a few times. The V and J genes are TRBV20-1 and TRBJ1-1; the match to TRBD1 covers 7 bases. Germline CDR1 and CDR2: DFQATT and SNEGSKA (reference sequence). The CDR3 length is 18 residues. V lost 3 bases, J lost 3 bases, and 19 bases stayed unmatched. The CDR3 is CSASSSQQGLLWDTEAFF. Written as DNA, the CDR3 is TGCAGTGCTAGTTCATCCCAACAGGGGCTCCTCTGGGACACTGAAGCTTTCTTT.

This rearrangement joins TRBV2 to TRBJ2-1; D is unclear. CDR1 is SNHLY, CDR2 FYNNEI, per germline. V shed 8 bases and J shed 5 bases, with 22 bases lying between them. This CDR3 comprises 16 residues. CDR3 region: CASDNKYNLENNEQFF. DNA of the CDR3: TGTGCCAGCGATAATAAATACAACCTCGAAAACAATGAGCAGTTCTTC.

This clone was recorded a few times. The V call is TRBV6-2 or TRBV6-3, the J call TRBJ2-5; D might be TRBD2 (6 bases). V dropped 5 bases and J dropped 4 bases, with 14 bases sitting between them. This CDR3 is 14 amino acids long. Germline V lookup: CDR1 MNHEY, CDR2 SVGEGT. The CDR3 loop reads CASSDRGEAETQYF. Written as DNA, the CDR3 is TGTGCCAGCAGTGACAGAGGGGAGGCAGAGACCCAGTACTTC.

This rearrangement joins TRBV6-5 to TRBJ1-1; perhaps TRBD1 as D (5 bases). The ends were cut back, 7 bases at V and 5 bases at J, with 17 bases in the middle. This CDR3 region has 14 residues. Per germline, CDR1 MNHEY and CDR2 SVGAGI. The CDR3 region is CASTTITRDTEAFF. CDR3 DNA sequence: TGTGCCAGCACCACGATAACCAGGGATACTGAAGCTTTCTTT.

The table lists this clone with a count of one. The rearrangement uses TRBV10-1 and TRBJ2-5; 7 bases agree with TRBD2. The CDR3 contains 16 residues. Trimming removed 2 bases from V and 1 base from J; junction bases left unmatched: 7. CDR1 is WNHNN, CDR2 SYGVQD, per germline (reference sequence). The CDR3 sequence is CASSEKRGGIQETQYF. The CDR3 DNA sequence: TGCGCCAGCAGTGAGAAGCGGGGAGGGATCCAAGAGACCCAGTACTTC.

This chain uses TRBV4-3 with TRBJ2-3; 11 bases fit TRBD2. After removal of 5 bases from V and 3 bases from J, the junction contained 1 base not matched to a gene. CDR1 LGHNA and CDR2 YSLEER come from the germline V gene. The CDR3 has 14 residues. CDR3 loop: CASSWTSGTDTQYF. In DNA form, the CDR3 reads TGCGCCAGCAGCTGGACTAGCGGGACAGATACGCAGTATTTT.

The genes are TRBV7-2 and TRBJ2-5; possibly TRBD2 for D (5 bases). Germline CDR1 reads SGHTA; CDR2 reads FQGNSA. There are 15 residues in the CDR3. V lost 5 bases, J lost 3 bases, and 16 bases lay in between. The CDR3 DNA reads TGTGCCAGCAGCCCGGACTCCGTGAGGAAAGAGACCCAGTACTTC. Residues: CASSPDSVRKETQYF.

CDR3: CASTVGGTSSGEQYF. The DNA of the CDR3 is TGTGCCAGCACCGTGGGGGGGACTAGCTCTGGCGAGCAGTACTTC. The chain carries TRBV6-5 and TRBJ2-7, with 9 bases matching TRBD2. Germline V lookup: CDR1 MNHEY, CDR2 SVGAGI. The CDR3 runs 15 residues. V shed 7 bases, J shed 6 bases, and the junction held 13 bases outside the gene matches.

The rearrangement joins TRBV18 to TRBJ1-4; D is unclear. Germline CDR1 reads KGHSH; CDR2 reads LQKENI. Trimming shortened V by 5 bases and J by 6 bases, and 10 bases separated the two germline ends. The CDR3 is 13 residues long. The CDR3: CASSTRNDEKLFF. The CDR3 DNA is TGTGCCAGCTCAACTAGAAACGATGAAAAACTGTTTTTT.

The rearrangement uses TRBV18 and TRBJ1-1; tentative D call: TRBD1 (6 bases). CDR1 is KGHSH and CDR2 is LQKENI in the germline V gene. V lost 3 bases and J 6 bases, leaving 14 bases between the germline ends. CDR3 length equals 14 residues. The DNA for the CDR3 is TGTGCCAGCTCACCCCTGCAGGGGTTCGCTGAAGCTTTCTTT. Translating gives CASSPLQGFAEAFF.

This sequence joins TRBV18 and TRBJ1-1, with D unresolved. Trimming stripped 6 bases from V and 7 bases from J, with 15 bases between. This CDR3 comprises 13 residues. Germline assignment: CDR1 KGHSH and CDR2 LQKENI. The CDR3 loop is CASSPENFGEAFF. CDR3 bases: TGTGCCAGCTCCCCAGAGAACTTCGGTGAAGCTTTCTTT.

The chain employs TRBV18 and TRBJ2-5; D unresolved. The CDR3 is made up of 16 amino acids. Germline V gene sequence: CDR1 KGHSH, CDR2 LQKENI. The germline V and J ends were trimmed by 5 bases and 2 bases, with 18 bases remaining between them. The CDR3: CASSALPVLGQETQYF. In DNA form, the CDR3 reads TGTGCCAGCTCAGCCTTGCCGGTTCTAGGGCAAGAGACCCAGTACTTC.

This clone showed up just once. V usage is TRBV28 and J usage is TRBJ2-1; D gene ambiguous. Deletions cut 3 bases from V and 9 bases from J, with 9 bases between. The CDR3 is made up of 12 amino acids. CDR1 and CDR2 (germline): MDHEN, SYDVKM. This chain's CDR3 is CASSLSPGEQFF. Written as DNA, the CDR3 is TGTGCCAGCAGTTTGTCGCCCGGTGAGCAGTTCTTC.

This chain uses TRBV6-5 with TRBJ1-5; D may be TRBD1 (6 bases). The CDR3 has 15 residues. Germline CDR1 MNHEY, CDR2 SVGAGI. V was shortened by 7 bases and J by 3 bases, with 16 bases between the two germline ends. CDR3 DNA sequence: TGTGCCAGCACTCCAAGGGGGACTCCCAATCAGCCCCAGCATTTT. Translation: CASTPRGTPNQPQHF.

The CDR3 protein is CASSYPGGVRYTEAFF. CDR3 DNA: TGTGCCAGCAGCTACCCGGGGGGGGTGCGATACACTGAAGCTTTCTTT. The rearrangement uses TRBV11-2 and TRBJ1-1; TRBD1 might be the D (5 bases). V lost 4 bases, J lost 3 bases, and 18 bases lay in between. The CDR3 runs 16 residues. Germline CDR1 SGHAT, CDR2 FQNNGV.

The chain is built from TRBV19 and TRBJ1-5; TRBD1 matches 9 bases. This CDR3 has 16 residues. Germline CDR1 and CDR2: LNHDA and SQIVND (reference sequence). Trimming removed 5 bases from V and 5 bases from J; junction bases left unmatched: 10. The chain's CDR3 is CASSYLGDREDQPQHF. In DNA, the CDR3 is TGTGCCAGTAGTTATCTTGGGGACAGGGAGGATCAGCCCCAGCATTTT.

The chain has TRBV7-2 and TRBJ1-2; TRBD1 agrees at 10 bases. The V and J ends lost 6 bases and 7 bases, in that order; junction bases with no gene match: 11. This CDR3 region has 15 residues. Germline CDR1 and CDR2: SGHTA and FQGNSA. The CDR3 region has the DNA TGTGCCAGCAGGCCTATCACCCGGGACAGGGGTGGCTACACCTTC. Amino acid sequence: CASRPITRDRGGYTF.